One sample yielded the 29 T cell receptor beta chains listed below, sequenced in a study of T cell repertoires in cytomegalovirus infection (dated by TCRdb to 2018 to 2020). Sequencer: Illumina HiSeq 1500. TCRdb redid the processing of the public reads, applying fastp at Q25 and MiXCR, and retained in-frame beta chains. Rows matching on CDR3 protein sequence are summarized as one entry with the most common DNA and genes. The sample records 510,000 or so distinct CDR3 sequences, approximately 25% of which are singletons. Approximately 13% of the sample is in the top ten clones. Sequencing was done on a sample of PBMCs. These receptor sequences come from a human donor in good health (CMV status not recorded). Some clones in this sample may be carry-over from other donors' samples.

This clonotype was seen once. This chain uses TRBV12-5 with TRBJ2-1, with TRBD1 identical over 8 bases. This CDR3 comprises 15 residues. Unmatched junction bases numbered 3, after V lost 1 base and J lost 4 bases. CDR1 and CDR2 (germline): LGHNT, FRNRAP. The CDR3 loop is CASGLGTGPYNEQFF. CDR3 nucleotides: TGTGCTAGTGGTTTGGGGACAGGGCCGTACAATGAGCAGTTCTTC.

The chain is built from TRBV29-1 and TRBJ2-5; a weak D match, TRBD2 (6 bases). Germline V gene data show CDR1 as SQVTM and CDR2 as ANQGSEA. The CDR3 runs to 12 residues. V shed 6 bases and J shed 9 bases, with 17 bases lying between them. CDR3 DNA sequence: TGCAGCGTCAGACTACCTTGGGGGGCCCAGTACTTC. As protein: CSVRLPWGAQYF.

This clonotype was seen more than once but under ten times. The rearrangement links TRBV30 to TRBJ2-1, with 9 bases lining up with TRBD1. Germline values: CDR1 GTSNPN, CDR2 SVGIG (reference sequence). The J segment lost 12 bases and the V segment lost 2 bases, leaving 8 bases of the junction unmatched. The length of the CDR3 is 13 residues. The CDR3 sequence: CAWSSDRGSGQFF. For the CDR3, the DNA is TGTGCCTGGAGTTCGGACAGGGGAAGCGGGCAGTTCTTC.

J is TRBJ1-2 and V is TRBV12-3 or TRBV12-4; 9 nucleotides align to TRBD1. V shed 8 bases and J 6 bases; nucleotides not matched to a gene: 4. This CDR3 is 12 amino acids long. The CDR3 coding sequence is TGTGCCAGCCTGGGACAGGGCCATGGCTACACCTTC. Encoded protein: CASLGQGHGYTF.

In this sample, this clonotype turned up a few times. The chain joins TRBV20-1 to TRBJ2-7, with 12 bases aligning to TRBD2. With V trimmed by 1 base and J by 4 bases, 5 bases remained unmatched. CDR3 length equals 15 residues. The germline CDR1 and CDR2 sequences are DFQATT and SNEGSKA (reference sequence). CDR3 sequence (DNA): TGCAGTGCTAGAGCGACTAGCGGGAGTGGGTACGAGCAGTACTTC. Translated, it gives CSARATSGSGYEQYF.

This chain uses TRBV20-1 with TRBJ2-1; TRBD2 matches at 10 bases. Germline loops: CDR1 DFQATT, CDR2 SNEGSKA (reference sequence). V lost 6 bases and J lost 12; bases outside the gene matches: 11. This CDR3 comprises 13 residues. CDR3 sequence reads: CSAESGRAFSQFF. In DNA, the CDR3 is TGCAGTGCCGAGAGCGGGAGGGCCTTCTCGCAGTTCTTC.

This clonotype was detected a few times. The chain recombines TRBV12-3 or TRBV12-4 with TRBJ2-1; D remains unclear. This CDR3 comprises 13 residues. The V and J ends lost 2 bases and 5 bases respectively, with 7 bases between them. CDR3 bases: TGTGCCAGCAGTTTATACAGCAACAATGAGCAGTTCTTC. It yields the protein CASSLYSNNEQFF.

The rearrangement joins TRBV6-2 or TRBV6-3 to TRBJ1-5; TRBD1 is a possible D gene (5 bases). The germline gives CDR1 MNHEY, CDR2 SVGEGT. Between the trimmed V and J ends, which lost 5 bases and 7 bases, there was a span of 21 bases. This CDR3 region has 16 residues. This chain's CDR3 is CASSPHPGGVDQPQHF. Written as DNA, the CDR3 is TGTGCCAGCAGTCCGCATCCCGGGGGGGTTGACCAGCCCCAGCATTTT.

This rearrangement joins TRBV11-3 to TRBJ2-5; 9 bases line up with TRBD1. There are 15 residues in the CDR3. Germline V gene lookup returns CDR1 SGHNT and CDR2 YENEEA. V shed 5 bases and J 5 bases; nucleotides not matched to a gene: 9. CDR3 coding DNA: TGTGCCAGCAGCATACCGGGACAGGGAATCGAGACCCAGTACTTC. Translated: CASSIPGQGIETQYF.

This clonotype has just one count. This chain uses TRBV6-2 or TRBV6-3 with TRBJ2-7; unclear D gene. Trimming left V 5 bases short and J 3 bases short, with 8 bases between. The germline V gene encodes CDR1 MNHEY and CDR2 SVGEGT. The CDR3 sequence is 12 residues long. The CDR3 bases are TGTGCCAGCAGTACGCCCAGCTACGAGCAGTACGTC. This gives the protein CASSTPSYEQYV.

The chain combines TRBV15 with TRBJ2-7, with TRBD1 matching over 7 bases. V shed 3 bases and J 2 bases; nucleotides not matched to a gene: 4. Germline loops: CDR1 LNHNV, CDR2 YYDKDF (reference sequence). The length of the CDR3 is 14 residues. CDR3 residues: CATSRRGLTYEQYF. For the CDR3, the DNA is TGTGCCACCAGCAGGAGGGGGCTGACCTACGAGCAGTACTTC.

The chain combines TRBV7-9 with TRBJ1-1, with D unclear. Germline values: CDR1 SEHNR, CDR2 FQNEAQ (reference sequence). V lost 6 bases and J lost 4, with 3 bases in between. The CDR3 sequence is 10 residues long. The CDR3 loop reads CASSGTEAFF. DNA of the CDR3: TGTGCCAGCAGTGGCACTGAAGCTTTCTTT. Drawing the rest from reference TRBV7-9 and TRBJ1-1, the complete variable domain is DTGVSQNPRHKITKRGQNVTFRCDPISEHNRLYWYRQTLGQGPEFLTYFQNEAQLEKSRLLSDRFSAERPKGSFSTLEIQRTEQGDSAMYLCASSGTEAFFGQGTRLTVV.

This clonotype was counted between two and nine times. V is TRBV2 and J is TRBJ2-1; 7 nucleotides agree with TRBD2. V lost 2 bases and J lost 4; bases outside the gene matches: 2. The CDR3 extends over 14 amino acids. The germline CDR1 and CDR2 sequences are SNHLY and FYNNEI. The CDR3 coding sequence is TGTGCCAGCAGTGAAATAGCGGGTTACAATGAGCAGTTCTTC. It translates to CASSEIAGYNEQFF.

This chain connects TRBV7-2 to TRBJ2-1; TRBD2 aligns across 7 bases. V shed 2 bases, J shed 4 bases, and the junction held 8 bases outside the gene matches. The CDR3 is made up of 16 amino acids. CDR1 and CDR2 (germline): SGHTA, FQGNSA. Written as DNA, the CDR3 is TGTGCCAGCAGCTTATATTCCCTAGCGGATTACAATGAGCAGTTCTTC. Translation gives CASSLYSLADYNEQFF.

This clonotype was counted a few times. V is TRBV7-2 and J is TRBJ2-5; possible D gene TRBD2, 6 bases. Trimming cost V 2 bases and J 5 bases, with 15 bases left between them. There are 15 residues in the CDR3. The germline V gene has CDR1 SGHTA and CDR2 FQGNSA. The CDR3 spells CASSLLRRAGETQYF. CDR3 nucleotide sequence: TGTGCCAGCAGCTTATTAAGGAGGGCCGGGGAGACCCAGTACTTC.

The genes are TRBV3-1 and TRBJ1-5; 8 nucleotides align to TRBD1. The length of the CDR3 is 16 residues. Germline V lookup: CDR1 LGHDT, CDR2 YNNKEL (reference sequence). V trimming: 1 base; J trimming: 4 bases; junction bases outside the gene matches: 6. CDR3 protein: CASSQGSGGSNQPQHF. CDR3 DNA: TGTGCCAGCAGCCAAGGGTCAGGGGGCTCGAATCAGCCCCAGCATTTT.

V and J are TRBV7-3 and TRBJ2-7; D not resolved. The CDR3 consists of 17 residues. The ends were cut back, 1 base at V and 0 bases at J, with 16 bases in the middle. Germline-derived CDR1 and CDR2 are SGHTA and FQGTGA. The CDR3 coding sequence is TGTGCCAGCAGCTTAAGTGGTGTCAGGCACGTCTCCTACGAGCAGTACTTC. Translating it yields CASSLSGVRHVSYEQYF. The full variable domain, its missing parts supplied by reference TRBV7-3 and TRBJ2-7, is GAGVSQTPSNKVTEKGKYVELRCDPISGHTALYWYRQSLGQGPEFLIYFQGTGAADDSGLPNDRFFAVRPEGSVSTLKIQRTERGDSAVYLCASSLSGVRHVSYEQYFGPGTRLTVT.

There are many counts of this clonotype. The chain combines TRBV7-2 with TRBJ1-5, with TRBD1 identical over 10 bases. This CDR3 has 13 residues. Germline V gene sequence: CDR1 SGHTA, CDR2 FQGNSA. V shed 3 bases and J 11 bases; nucleotides not matched to a gene: 4. CDR3 sequence reads: CASSLSGQGAQHF. The CDR3 nucleotides are TGTGCCAGCAGCTTGTCTGGACAGGGGGCCCAGCATTTT.

This clonotype has at least ten counts. The rearrangement joins TRBV7-2 to TRBJ2-7, with TRBD2 matching over 10 bases. Germline CDR1 reads SGHTA; CDR2 reads FQGNSA. V gave up 5 bases and J gave up 3 bases; unmatched junction bases: 7. CDR3 length: 15 residues. The CDR3 reads CASSDPGLAIYEQYV. The CDR3 DNA is TGTGCCAGCAGCGACCCGGGACTAGCGATCTACGAGCAGTACGTC.

This clonotype was counted ten times or more. The V call is TRBV7-2, the J call TRBJ2-7; 7 bases are shared with TRBD1. CDR1 and CDR2 from the germline V gene are SGHTA and FQGNSA. J was trimmed by 3 bases and V by 4 bases; bases with no gene match: 3. The CDR3 has 13 residues. CDR3 sequence: CASSWDRDYEQYF. CDR3 coding DNA: TGTGCCAGCAGCTGGGACAGAGACTACGAGCAGTACTTC. Drawing the rest from reference TRBV7-2 and TRBJ2-7, the complete variable domain is GAGVSQSPSNKVTEKGKDVELRCDPISGHTALYWYRQSLGQGLEFLIYFQGNSAPDKSGLPSDRFSAERTGGSVSTLTIQRTQQEDSAVYLCASSWDRDYEQYFGPGTRLTVT.

J is TRBJ1-1 and V is TRBV11-2; D unresolved. The V gene's germline CDR1 is SGHAT and CDR2 FQNNGV. Trimming pared 3 bases from V and 11 bases from J, leaving 16 bases between. There are 13 residues in the CDR3. The CDR3 protein is CASSFLRTGSAFF. CDR3 nucleotide sequence: TGTGCCAGCAGCTTTCTTAGGACGGGTTCGGCTTTCTTT. Filled out from reference TRBV11-2 and TRBJ1-1, the complete variable domain reads EAGVAQSPRYKIIEKRQSVAFWCNPISGHATLYWYQQILGQGPKLLIQFQNNGVVDDSQLPKDRFSAERLKGVDSTLKIQPAKLEDSAVYLCASSFLRTGSAFFGQGTRLTVV.

The V gene is TRBV20-1, the J gene TRBJ1-5; no firm D call. The CDR3 is made up of 10 amino acids. V shed 4 bases and J shed 7 bases, with 5 bases lying between them. From germline, CDR1 is DFQATT and CDR2 SNEGSKA (reference sequence). CDR3 in amino acids: CSAMAQPQHF. In nucleotides, the CDR3 is TGCAGTGCTATGGCCCAGCCCCAGCATTTT.

The sample holds a few counts of this clonotype. The genes are TRBV4-2 and TRBJ1-1; D gene ambiguous. The CDR3 runs to 15 residues. CDR1 and CDR2 from the germline V gene are LGHNA and YNFKEQ. V lost 0 bases and J lost 5, with 13 bases in between. For the CDR3, the DNA is TGTGCCAGCAGCCAAGAAGAAAGTTTGCAGACTGAAGCTTTCTTT. It specifies CASSQEESLQTEAFF.

This sequence joins TRBV27 and TRBJ2-1; D might be TRBD2 (5 bases). This CDR3 is 14 amino acids long. Per germline, CDR1 MNHEY and CDR2 SMNVEV (reference sequence). V dropped 5 bases and J dropped 3 bases, with 11 bases sitting between them. CDR3 loop: CASSTGLNYNEQFF. In DNA, the CDR3 is TGTGCCAGCAGTACCGGACTTAACTACAATGAGCAGTTCTTC.

The CDR3 here is CASRGDGEKLFF. Here the CDR3 DNA reads TGTGCCAGCAGGGGGGACGGTGAAAAACTGTTTTTT. This chain joins TRBV2 and TRBJ1-4; TRBD1 is a possible D gene (5 bases). CDR1 and CDR2 from the germline V gene are SNHLY and FYNNEI. The CDR3 covers 12 residues. Trimming pared 6 bases from V and 7 bases from J, leaving 9 bases between. The variable domain in full, completed from reference TRBV2 and TRBJ1-4, reads EPEVTQTPSHQVTQMGQEVILRCVPISNHLYFYWYRQILGQKVEFLVSFYNNEISEKSEIFDDQFSVERPDGSNFTLKIRSTKLEDSAMYFCASRGDGEKLFFGSGTQLSVL.

This clonotype was counted ten times or more. The chain links TRBV7-6 to TRBJ2-1, with a possible D match to TRBD2 (6 bases). Trimming took off 2 bases at V and 6 bases at J, with 11 bases between the two ends. CDR1 and CDR2 (germline): SGHVS, FNYEAQ. The CDR3 is 14 amino acids. This CDR3 is CASSLQVLANEQFF. DNA of the CDR3: TGTGCCAGCAGCTTACAAGTACTAGCCAATGAGCAGTTCTTC.

This clonotype has more than one count but fewer than ten. V gene TRBV28 combines with J gene TRBJ2-7, with D tentatively TRBD2 (7 bases). The CDR3 consists of 16 residues. Trimming pared 6 bases from V and 1 base from J, leaving 19 bases between. CDR1 and CDR2 from the germline V gene are MDHEN and SYDVKM. CDR3 region: CASRGFLGGLSYEQYF. CDR3 bases: TGTGCCAGCAGGGGGTTTTTGGGGGGGCTTTCCTACGAGCAGTACTTC.

The chain recombines TRBV6-8 with TRBJ2-7, with TRBD2 matching 7 bases. There are 17 residues in the CDR3. Germline CDR1 reads MNHGY; CDR2 reads SAAAGT. The junction had 12 bases not matched to a gene; V was cut back by 2 bases and J by 2 bases. The CDR3 DNA reads as TGTGCCAGCAGTTACGCTGGGCGGGCTAGCGGCGCCTACGAGCAGTACTTC. This gives the protein CASSYAGRASGAYEQYF.

The chain uses TRBV7-2 and TRBJ1-2; D call uncertain. V shed 1 base and J shed 3 bases, with 3 bases lying between them. This CDR3 has 12 amino acids. CDR1 SGHTA and CDR2 FQGNSA come from the germline V gene. CDR3: CASSLGHYGYTF. For the CDR3, the DNA is TGTGCCAGCAGCTTAGGTCACTATGGCTACACCTTC.